A selection of T cell receptor beta chains follows, all from one sample in a study of blood T cell repertoires in COVID-19. This table comes from immunoSEQ multiplex PCR, and its TCRdb copy is limited to in-frame clones, with some not included. This table has about 100,000 clones, more than 80% appearing once. Source material: peripheral blood. The origin of the receptors is a woman of 80 years or more with acute or convalescent COVID-19. Both conserved end residues are part of each CDR3. The D gene is left open where the match is weak. Some rows mark clone size as missing; the rest say once, few, many or name a class of expanded clone.

abundance: NA
v_gene: TRBV2
d_gene: NA
j_gene: TRBJ2-7
CDR3aa: CASRASGQPVYEQYF
CDR3nt: TGTGCCAGCAGGGCCTCCGGACAGCCCGTCTACGAGCAGTACTTC

abundance: once
v_gene: TRBV2
d_gene: TRBD2
j_gene: TRBJ2-2
CDR3aa: CASSDRLAGAPELFF
CDR3nt: TGTGCCAGCAGTGATAGGCTAGCGGGGGCCCCTGAGCTGTTTTTT

abundance: NA
v_gene: TRBV19
d_gene: TRBD1
j_gene: TRBJ1-6
CDR3aa: CASSTGGAYNSPLHF
CDR3nt: TGTGCCAGTTCTACAGGGGGAGCGTATAATTCACCCCTCCACTTT

abundance: NA
v_gene: TRBV7-9
d_gene: TRBD1
j_gene: TRBJ2-2
CDR3aa: CASSLTQGAGGELFF
CDR3nt: TGTGCCAGCAGCCTTACACAGGGGGCTGGCGGGGAGCTGTTTTTT

abundance: NA
v_gene: TRBV29-1
d_gene: NA
j_gene: TRBJ1-2
CDR3aa: CSVLGGGYGYTF
CDR3nt: TGCAGCGTCCTGGGGGGGGGCTATGGCTACACCTTC

abundance: NA
v_gene: TRBV19
d_gene: TRBD1
j_gene: TRBJ1-4
CDR3aa: CASSSPPGQEGEKLFF
CDR3nt: TGTGCCAGTAGTAGCCCCCCTGGACAGGAAGGTGAAAAACTGTTTTTT

abundance: NA
v_gene: TRBV19
d_gene: TRBD2
j_gene: TRBJ2-3
CDR3aa: CASSQLRASGVDTQYF
CDR3nt: TGTGCCAGTAGTCAACTCCGGGCCAGCGGGGTGGATACGCAGTATTTT

abundance: NA
v_gene: TRBV2
d_gene: TRBD1
j_gene: TRBJ1-2
CDR3aa: CASSWDRGLEIGNYGYTF
CDR3nt: TGTGCCAGCAGTTGGGACAGGGGGCTAGAGATCGGTAACTATGGCTACACCTTC

abundance: NA
v_gene: TRBV21-1
d_gene: NA
j_gene: TRBJ1-1
CDR3aa: CASRSIAERTEVFF
CDR3nt: TGTGCCAGCAGGAGTATCGCGGAGCGCACTGAAGTTTTCTTT

abundance: NA
v_gene: TRBV20-1
d_gene: TRBD1
j_gene: TRBJ1-1
CDR3aa: CSASMWGQGGYNTEAFF
CDR3nt: TGCAGTGCTAGTATGTGGGGACAGGGCGGGTATAACACTGAAGCTTTCTTT

abundance: NA
v_gene: TRBV10-3
d_gene: TRBD1
j_gene: TRBJ2-5
CDR3aa: CAISGTGNRETQYF
CDR3nt: TGTGCCATCAGTGGGACAGGAAACCGAGAGACCCAGTACTTC

abundance: NA
v_gene: TRBV7-9
d_gene: NA
j_gene: TRBJ2-3
CDR3aa: CASRGFTDTQYF
CDR3nt: TGTGCCAGCAGGGGCTTCACAGATACGCAGTATTTT

abundance: NA
v_gene: TRBV10-3
d_gene: NA
j_gene: TRBJ2-3
CDR3aa: CAISGEGTDTQYF
CDR3nt: TGTGCCATCAGTGGGGAGGGCACAGATACGCAGTATTTT

abundance: NA
v_gene: TRBV6-2/TRBV6-3
d_gene: NA
j_gene: TRBJ2-7
CDR3aa: CASSFNYEQYF
CDR3nt: TGTGCCAGCAGTTTTAACTACGAGCAGTACTTC

abundance: NA
v_gene: TRBV27
d_gene: TRBD1
j_gene: TRBJ1-2
CDR3aa: CASSLGQGSNYGYTF
CDR3nt: TGTGCCAGCAGCCTAGGACAGGGATCTAACTATGGCTACACCTTC

abundance: NA
v_gene: TRBV12-3/TRBV12-4
d_gene: TRBD1
j_gene: TRBJ1-5
CDR3aa: CASSFRQGVPQHF
CDR3nt: TGTGCCAGCAGTTTCAGACAGGGGGTACCCCAGCATTTT

abundance: once
v_gene: TRBV7-8
d_gene: NA
j_gene: TRBJ1-4
CDR3aa: CASSLDSSTNEKLFF
CDR3nt: TGTGCCAGCAGCTTAGACAGCTCAACTAATGAAAAACTGTTTTTT

abundance: NA
v_gene: TRBV4-3
d_gene: NA
j_gene: TRBJ2-7
CDR3aa: CASSQDLSYRGEQYF
CDR3nt: TGCGCCAGCAGCCAAGATCTGAGTTATAGGGGCGAGCAGTACTTC

abundance: NA
v_gene: TRBV30
d_gene: NA
j_gene: TRBJ1-5
CDR3aa: CAWRGGAGSNQPQHF
CDR3nt: TGTGCCTGGAGGGGGGGGGCGGGGAGCAATCAGCCCCAGCATTTT

abundance: NA
v_gene: TRBV7-9
d_gene: TRBD1
j_gene: TRBJ2-7
CDR3aa: CASSSRAPFAGTAYEQYF
CDR3nt: TGTGCCAGCAGCTCCAGAGCCCCCTTCGCCGGGACAGCCTACGAGCAGTACTTC

abundance: once
v_gene: TRBV9
d_gene: NA
j_gene: TRBJ2-3
CDR3aa: CASSVVSTDTQYF
CDR3nt: TGTGCCAGCAGCGTAGTAAGCACAGATACGCAGTATTTT

abundance: once
v_gene: TRBV5-6
d_gene: NA
j_gene: TRBJ2-5
CDR3aa: CASSLVPAQETQYF
CDR3nt: TGTGCCAGCAGCTTGGTTCCAGCGCAGGAGACCCAGTACTTC

abundance: once
v_gene: TRBV28
d_gene: TRBD1
j_gene: TRBJ1-5
CDR3aa: CASSLLSGQGAWPQHF
CDR3nt: TGTGCCAGCAGTTTACTTTCGGGACAGGGGGCTTGGCCCCAGCATTTT

abundance: once
v_gene: TRBV7-2
d_gene: NA
j_gene: TRBJ2-1
CDR3aa: CASSPAAGTYNEQFF
CDR3nt: TGTGCCAGCAGCCCGGCGGCGGGAACCTACAATGAGCAGTTCTTC

abundance: NA
v_gene: TRBV4-1
d_gene: TRBD1
j_gene: TRBJ1-1
CDR3aa: CASSHQPGQGVVAFF
CDR3nt: TGCGCCAGCAGCCATCAACCGGGACAGGGGGTAGTGGCTTTCTTT

abundance: NA
v_gene: TRBV5-1
d_gene: TRBD1
j_gene: TRBJ1-3
CDR3aa: CASSPTGAGNTIYF
CDR3nt: TGCGCCAGCAGCCCTACAGGGGCTGGAAACACCATATATTTT

abundance: NA
v_gene: TRBV19
d_gene: TRBD1
j_gene: TRBJ1-4
CDR3aa: CASSNPPDRDSEKLFF
CDR3nt: TGTGCCAGTAGCAATCCCCCGGACAGGGACTCTGAAAAACTGTTTTTT

abundance: NA
v_gene: TRBV5-1
d_gene: NA
j_gene: TRBJ2-1
CDR3aa: CASSLQVTSYNEQFF
CDR3nt: TGCGCCAGCAGCTTACAGGTTACCTCCTACAATGAGCAGTTCTTC

abundance: once
v_gene: TRBV11-2
d_gene: TRBD1
j_gene: TRBJ2-2
CDR3aa: CASSLDRASGELFF
CDR3nt: TGTGCCAGCAGCTTGGACAGGGCCTCCGGGGAGCTGTTTTTT

abundance: NA
v_gene: TRBV30
d_gene: NA
j_gene: TRBJ1-3
CDR3aa: CAWRSSGNTIYF
CDR3nt: TGTGCCTGGAGGAGCTCTGGAAACACCATATATTTT

abundance: NA
v_gene: TRBV5-1
d_gene: NA
j_gene: TRBJ1-1
CDR3aa: CASSPGGGKDTEAFF
CDR3nt: TGCGCCAGCAGCCCCGGCGGGGGAAAAGACACTGAAGCTTTCTTT

abundance: NA
v_gene: TRBV6-2/TRBV6-3
d_gene: TRBD2
j_gene: TRBJ2-3
CDR3aa: CASSYSSGGLTDTQYF
CDR3nt: TGTGCCAGCAGTTACTCGAGCGGGGGGCTCACAGATACGCAGTATTTT

abundance: once
v_gene: TRBV27
d_gene: NA
j_gene: TRBJ2-7
CDR3aa: CASSLLQGMEQYF
CDR3nt: TGTGCCAGCAGTCTATTACAGGGAATGGAGCAGTACTTC

abundance: NA
v_gene: TRBV3-1/TRBV3-2
d_gene: TRBD2
j_gene: TRBJ2-7
CDR3aa: CASSARTSGGYEQYF
CDR3nt: TGTGCCAGCAGCGCCAGGACTAGCGGGGGGTACGAGCAGTACTTC

abundance: once
v_gene: TRBV30
d_gene: NA
j_gene: TRBJ1-1
CDR3aa: CAWRTEQEAFF
CDR3nt: TGTGCCTGGAGGACCGAACAGGAAGCTTTCTTT

abundance: NA
v_gene: TRBV4-1
d_gene: TRBD1
j_gene: TRBJ2-2
CDR3aa: CASSYRDRGTGELFF
CDR3nt: TGCGCCAGCAGCTACCGGGACAGGGGAACCGGGGAGCTGTTTTTT

abundance: NA
v_gene: TRBV19
d_gene: TRBD1
j_gene: TRBJ1-5
CDR3aa: CASSLRQGGQPQHF
CDR3nt: TGTGCCAGTAGTCTCCGACAGGGAGGCCAGCCCCAGCATTTT

abundance: NA
v_gene: TRBV10-3
d_gene: TRBD1
j_gene: TRBJ2-7
CDR3aa: CAISGTGKPYEQYF
CDR3nt: TGTGCCATCAGTGGGACAGGGAAACCCTACGAGCAGTACTTC

abundance: NA
v_gene: TRBV7-2
d_gene: TRBD1
j_gene: TRBJ2-7
CDR3aa: CASSLAPDRSDEQYF
CDR3nt: TGTGCCAGCAGCTTAGCGCCGGACAGGTCCGACGAGCAGTACTTC

abundance: NA
v_gene: TRBV19
d_gene: NA
j_gene: TRBJ2-3
CDR3aa: CASSMVQATDTQYF
CDR3nt: TGTGCCAGTAGTATGGTCCAGGCCACAGATACGCAGTATTTT

abundance: NA
v_gene: TRBV6-5
d_gene: NA
j_gene: TRBJ1-2
CDR3aa: CASSYSVTGSEGYTF
CDR3nt: TGTGCCAGCAGTTACTCGGTTACAGGGTCGGAAGGCTACACCTTC

abundance: NA
v_gene: TRBV6-6
d_gene: NA
j_gene: TRBJ1-1
CDR3aa: CASRKTVNTEAFF
CDR3nt: TGTGCCAGCAGAAAGACAGTAAACACTGAAGCTTTCTTT

abundance: NA
v_gene: TRBV18
d_gene: TRBD2
j_gene: TRBJ2-5
CDR3aa: CASSPPWTSGQETQYF
CDR3nt: TGTGCCAGCTCACCCCCATGGACTAGCGGGCAAGAGACCCAGTACTTC

abundance: NA
v_gene: TRBV5-8
d_gene: NA
j_gene: TRBJ1-5
CDR3aa: CASSLVRQPQHF
CDR3nt: TGTGCCAGCAGTCTCGTGCGTCAGCCCCAGCATTTT

abundance: NA
v_gene: TRBV10-3
d_gene: NA
j_gene: TRBJ2-3
CDR3aa: CAIREGGSTDTQYF
CDR3nt: TGTGCCATCAGGGAGGGGGGGAGCACAGATACGCAGTATTTT

abundance: NA
v_gene: TRBV7-8
d_gene: NA
j_gene: TRBJ2-1
CDR3aa: CASSYTGSSYNEQFF
CDR3nt: TGTGCCAGCAGCTACACAGGGAGCTCCTACAATGAGCAGTTCTTC

abundance: NA
v_gene: TRBV6-2/TRBV6-3
d_gene: TRBD1
j_gene: TRBJ2-1
CDR3aa: CASSSHTGGEYNEQFF
CDR3nt: TGTGCCAGCAGTTCGCACACAGGGGGCGAGTACAATGAGCAGTTCTTC

abundance: NA
v_gene: TRBV19
d_gene: NA
j_gene: TRBJ1-1
CDR3aa: CASTNPGWGRAFF
CDR3nt: TGTGCCAGTACCAACCCAGGTTGGGGCAGAGCTTTCTTT

abundance: NA
v_gene: TRBV4-1
d_gene: NA
j_gene: TRBJ2-2
CDR3aa: CASSQDTATKTGELFF
CDR3nt: TGCGCCAGCAGCCAAGACACCGCGACAAAAACCGGGGAGCTGTTTTTT

abundance: NA
v_gene: TRBV19
d_gene: NA
j_gene: TRBJ1-1
CDR3aa: CASTLGRTEAFF
CDR3nt: TGTGCCAGCACTCTTGGGAGGACTGAAGCTTTCTTT

abundance: few
v_gene: TRBV7-8
d_gene: TRBD1
j_gene: TRBJ1-4
CDR3aa: CASSSNRGNEKLFF
CDR3nt: TGTGCCAGCAGCTCCAACAGGGGGAATGAAAAACTGTTTTTT

abundance: NA
v_gene: TRBV18
d_gene: TRBD2
j_gene: TRBJ2-7
CDR3aa: CASSPRRGGDYEQYF
CDR3nt: TGTGCCAGCTCACCGCGACGGGGAGGGGACTACGAGCAGTACTTC

abundance: NA
v_gene: TRBV6-5
d_gene: NA
j_gene: TRBJ1-1
CDR3aa: CASQETTEAFF
CDR3nt: TGTGCCAGCCAGGAAACCACTGAAGCTTTCTTT